This record covers a single T cell receptor (beta chain). The antigen remains unidentified. The sample is drawn from a study of response to subunit inactivated influenza vaccine. Regarding the study as a whole: Authors suggested few new T cells are recruited by each seasonal influenza vaccination.

The V and J ends lost 3 bases and 3 bases respectively, with 6 bases between them. In germline, CDR1 is SGHAT, CDR2 FQNNGV. This CDR3 is built from 12 residues. MiXCR, applied by TCRdb to the RT-PCR reads, yields one record per CDR3 protein. The profile covers around 710,000 distinct CDR3 sequences, with approximately 15% appearing a single time and 5.5% to 7% taken by the ten largest. This clonotype originated in a man aged 50 to 60 who received an inactivated influenza vaccine. V and J are TRBV11-2 and TRBJ2-7; D is unresolved. The sequenced sample was PBMCs from blood, obtained around 15 days before vaccination. The CDR3 DNA is TGTGCCAGCAGCTTCGATTACTACGAGCAGTACTTC. It specifies CASSFDYYEQYF.